This TCR beta chain was recorded in a study of human T cells and chemical hapten exposure. Overall study context: Diphenylcyclopropenone, dosed weekly to the scalp, was given to patients throughout the roughly 24-week study.

Under the authors' procedure: Sampled TCR counts reached a median of 95,638 per sample, with values ranging from roughly 20,000 to 750,000. TCRdb called the RACE reads again in MiXCR, with one record for every CDR3 protein. None of the V and J calls come from the authors' own analysis; TCRdb made them. The sample lists approximately 75,000 distinct CDR3 sequences, 8.5% to 9% occurring once. Time point described: patch test 2, 6 weeks after DPC sensitization. Treatment of the sample: therapeutic diphenylcyclopropenone sensitization with weekly scalp DPC. This clonotype was seen many times. This CDR3 has 14 residues. Germline CDR1 MNHEY, CDR2 SMNVEV (reference sequence). Trimming shortened V by 1 base and J by 11 bases, and 17 bases separated the two germline ends.

Sequencing used whole blood, obtained in connection with sensitization to the hapten diphenylcyclopropenone (DPC). This sequence originates from a woman in her forties or fifties with alopecia areata. Some clones in this sample may be carry-over from other donors' samples. The rearrangement uses TRBV27 and TRBJ1-1, with TRBD1 as a possible D gene (6 bases). The CDR3 region is CASSLWAGADGAFF. The CDR3 nucleotides are TGTGCCAGCAGTTTATGGGCAGGGGCCGATGGGGCTTTCTTT.